Below, 14 T cell receptor beta chains from the same sample are listed, as sequenced in a study of shared clonotypes between healthy human individuals. TCRdb keeps only in-frame clones here, not all; method: immunoSEQ multiplex PCR. The sample records millions of clones, approximately 90% being singletons. The specimen was naive CD4+ T cells sorted from blood. The sample's subset: CD45RA+ positively selected. Receptors originate from a man younger than 35 in good health.

The gene calls are TRBV6-1 and TRBJ1-6, with D possibly being TRBD1 (5 bases). The V end was cut by 1 base, the J end by 10 bases, with 8 bases between. The CDR3 spans 13 residues. The germline gives CDR1 MNHNS, CDR2 SASEGT. CDR3 residues: CASSEDWGSPLHF. CDR3 DNA: TGTGCCAGCAGTGAAGATTGGGGGTCACCCCTCCACTTT.

The rearrangement joins TRBV30 to TRBJ1-4; tentative D call: TRBD1 (5 bases). The CDR3 covers 15 residues. Between the trimmed V and J ends, which lost 0 bases and 8 bases, there was a span of 16 bases. Germline assignment: CDR1 GTSNPN and CDR2 SVGIG (reference sequence). CDR3 protein: CAWSVRGTVGEKLFF. CDR3 coding DNA: TGTGCCTGGAGTGTACGCGGGACGGTTGGCGAAAAACTGTTTTTT.

This clone was detected once. The V call is TRBV6-5, the J call TRBJ2-6; possibly TRBD1 for D (7 bases). CDR1 is MNHEY and CDR2 is SVGAGI in the germline V gene. This CDR3 spans 15 amino acids. The V end was cut by 6 bases, the J end by 1 base, with 10 bases between. CDR3 sequence reads: CASRPGGSGANVLTF. CDR3 DNA: TGTGCCAGCAGACCAGGGGGGTCTGGGGCCAACGTCCTGACTTTC.

This chain joins TRBV10-1 and TRBJ2-5, with D uncertain. Looked up from germline, CDR1 is WNHNN and CDR2 is SYGVQD (reference sequence). The CDR3 has 14 residues. V gave up 3 bases and J gave up 2 bases, with 10 bases separating them. The CDR3 DNA follows: TGCGCCAGCAGTGACCCTGGACGTCAAGAGACCCAGTACTTC. Its protein is CASSDPGRQETQYF.

The sample holds one count of this clone. Other DNA sequences from this sample encode an identical CDR3 as well. The chain has TRBV19 and TRBJ2-1, with 8 bases aligning to TRBD1. Germline CDR1 and CDR2: LNHDA and SQIVND (reference sequence). CDR3 length equals 15 residues. After removal of 3 bases from V and 4 bases from J, the junction contained 5 bases not matched to a gene. The CDR3 sequence: CASSIARGLYNEQFF. CDR3 bases: TGTGCCAGTAGTATCGCCAGGGGGCTATACAATGAGCAGTTCTTC. The full variable domain, in which reference TRBV19 and TRBJ2-1 provide the parts outside the CDR3, is DGGITQSPKYLFRKEGQNVTLSCEQNLNHDAMYWYRQDPGQGLRLIYYSQIVNDFQKGDIAEGYSVSREKKESFPLTVTSAQKNPTAFYLCASSIARGLYNEQFFGPGTRLTVL.

Concerning this clone: Other nucleotide sequences in the sample specify the same CDR3. The chain links TRBV18 to TRBJ2-1; 8 bases fit TRBD1. With V trimmed by 3 bases and J by 9 bases, 4 bases remained unmatched. Looked up from germline, CDR1 is KGHSH and CDR2 is LQKENI. The CDR3 is 13 residues long. The DNA for the CDR3 is TGTGCCAGCTCACCGGACAGGGCCGGTGAGCAGTTCTTC. Translating it yields CASSPDRAGEQFF.

In regard to this clone: This CDR3 is also generated by other DNA sequences in the sample. The chain carries TRBV11-2 and TRBJ2-5; weak D call: TRBD2 (5 bases). There are 13 residues in the CDR3. Looked up from germline, CDR1 is SGHAT and CDR2 is FQNNGV. V was clipped by 6 bases and J by 4 bases, with 12 bases between them. CDR3 in DNA: TGTGCCAGCAGTTTCGGGGTCGGAGAGACCCAGTACTTC. Its translation is CASSFGVGETQYF.

The chain couples TRBV4-3 to TRBJ2-7, with D maybe TRBD2 (5 bases). The CDR3 totals 17 residues. Germline V gives CDR1 LGHNA, CDR2 YSLEER. V was cut by 3 bases and J by 4 bases, with 22 bases left in between. Written as DNA, the CDR3 is TGCGCCAGCAGCCAGGGGATTACAGCGCGCGGGTCTTACGAGCAGTACTTC. Its translation is CASSQGITARGSYEQYF.

This clone was seen just once. V and J are TRBV2 and TRBJ1-6; TRBD1 matches 7 bases. Per the germline V gene, CDR1 is SNHLY and CDR2 is FYNNEI. V dropped 6 bases and J dropped 7; count of bases not matched to a gene: 6. The CDR3 consists of 14 residues. The CDR3 sequence is CASRVQGPNSPLHF. The CDR3 DNA sequence: TGTGCCAGCAGAGTACAGGGGCCGAATTCACCCCTCCACTTT.

The J gene is TRBJ2-3, the V gene TRBV28; 8 bases map to TRBD2. Trimming removed 3 bases from V and 1 base from J; junction bases left unmatched: 3. The CDR3 has 15 residues. Looked up from germline, CDR1 is MDHEN and CDR2 is SYDVKM. CDR3: CASSFGTRGTDTQYF. CDR3 nucleotides: TGTGCCAGCAGTTTCGGGACTAGGGGCACAGATACGCAGTATTTT. The full variable domain, rest sourced from reference TRBV28 and TRBJ2-3, is DVKVTQSSRYLVKRTGEKVFLECVQDMDHENMFWYRQDPGLGLRLIYFSYDVKMKEKGDIPEGYSVSREKKERFSLILESASTNQTSMYLCASSFGTRGTDTQYFGPGTRLTVL.

This clone appeared once. Other DNA variants within this sample encode the same CDR3. The chain uses TRBV9 and TRBJ2-3; tentatively, D is TRBD2 (5 bases). V shed 0 bases and J shed 3 bases, with 5 bases lying between them. The germline V gene encodes CDR1 SGDLS and CDR2 YYNGEE. CDR3 size: 13 residues. The CDR3 region is CASSVGGTDTQYF. In DNA form, the CDR3 reads TGTGCCAGCAGCGTAGGAGGGACAGATACGCAGTATTTT.

The chain carries TRBV5-1 and TRBJ2-1; D is unclear. Trimming stripped 0 bases from V and 1 base from J, with 8 bases between. The CDR3 contains 15 residues. Germline V gene data show CDR1 as SGHRS and CDR2 as YFSETQ. The CDR3 loop reads CASSLVVLSYNEQFF. CDR3 nucleotide sequence: TGCGCCAGCAGCTTGGTTGTGCTTTCCTACAATGAGCAGTTCTTC.

This clone was seen once. This chain uses TRBV9 with TRBJ1-1, with D perhaps TRBD1 (5 bases). Trimming took off 4 bases at V and 0 bases at J, with 16 bases between the two ends. There are 16 residues in the CDR3. CDR1 is SGDLS and CDR2 is YYNGEE in the germline V gene. The CDR3 loop reads CASSSPLGQVNTEAFF. CDR3 coding DNA: TGTGCCAGCAGCTCACCTTTGGGGCAGGTGAACACTGAAGCTTTCTTT.

This chain links TRBV5-1 with TRBJ2-7; D is perhaps TRBD1 (5 bases). V was clipped by 4 bases and J by 7 bases, with 21 bases between them. The germline V gene has CDR1 SGHRS and CDR2 YFSETQ. CDR3 length: 15 residues. The CDR3 loop is CASSTDDSLVREQYF. CDR3 DNA sequence: TGCGCCAGCAGCACCGATGACAGTCTTGTCCGGGAGCAGTACTTC.